These 8 T cell receptor beta chains were all obtained from the same sample, sequenced in a study of T cell responses to AZD1222 COVID-19 vaccine. Data came from immunoSEQ multiplex PCR; TCRdb stores just in-frame clones and leaves some out. The sample consists of over 100,000 clones, around 90% of them appearing once. The input for sequencing was peripheral blood, taken 28 days after the second AZD1222 dose. These receptors were taken from an adult who received the AZD1222 COVID-19 vaccine.

This chain links TRBV29-1 with TRBJ2-1; 8 nucleotides line up with TRBD2. The CDR3 spans 14 residues. CDR1 and CDR2 from the germline V gene are SQVTM and ANQGSEA. V trimming: 6 bases; J trimming: 9 bases; junction bases outside the gene matches: 13. The CDR3 sequence: CSVGEPGLASEQFF. DNA for the CDR3: TGCAGCGTCGGGGAGCCCGGACTAGCCAGTGAGCAGTTCTTC.

Here the CDR3 DNA reads TGTGCCAGCAGCTGGGATAGTATGAACACTGAAGCTTTCTTT. Translating gives CASSWDSMNTEAFF. The J gene is TRBJ1-1, the V gene TRBV5-4; D is undetermined. CDR3 length: 14 amino acids. The V gene's germline CDR1 is SGHNT and CDR2 YYREEE (reference sequence). Trimming took 3 bases from V and 0 from J, leaving 9 bases between them.

Turning to this clone: Different DNA sequences within this sample yield the same CDR3. The rearrangement links TRBV6-2 or TRBV6-3 to TRBJ1-2, with D possibly being TRBD1 (6 bases). The CDR3 covers 12 residues. Deletions cut 6 bases from V and 5 bases from J, with 10 bases between. Germline-derived CDR1 and CDR2 are MNHEY and SVGEGT. This CDR3 is CASSQQGYGYTF. The CDR3 DNA is TGTGCCAGCAGCCAGCAGGGGTATGGCTACACCTTC.

The chain employs TRBV7-9 and TRBJ2-2; weak D call: TRBD1 (5 bases). V lost 6 bases and J lost 6, with 11 bases in between. This CDR3 contains 13 residues. The germline V gene has CDR1 SEHNR and CDR2 FQNEAQ (reference sequence). CDR3 in DNA: TGTGCCAGCAGGTCAGGGTCGGCCGGGGAGCTGTTTTTT. Translated: CASRSGSAGELFF.

V and J are TRBV3-1 (or the pseudogene TRBV3-2) and TRBJ2-7; the match to TRBD1 covers 7 bases. The CDR3 runs to 13 residues. The V gene end was trimmed by 3 bases and the J gene end by 5 bases; junction bases not matched to a gene: 4. CDR1 is LGHDT and CDR2 is YNNKEL in the germline V gene (reference sequence). The CDR3 loop reads CASSHRDRNEQYF. DNA for the CDR3: TGTGCCAGCAGCCACCGGGACAGAAACGAGCAGTACTTC.

V gene TRBV5-1 combines with J gene TRBJ2-7; D perhaps matches TRBD2 (7 bases). CDR3 size: 15 residues. V dropped 0 bases and J dropped 2 bases, with 12 bases sitting between them. Germline CDR1 SGHRS, CDR2 YFSETQ. The CDR3 loop is CASSLVGGPPYEQYF. The CDR3 nucleotides read TGCGCCAGCAGCTTGGTGGGGGGGCCGCCCTACGAGCAGTACTTC.

The chain uses TRBV6-5 and TRBJ2-2, with 8 bases that match TRBD2. The trim removed 1 base at V and 4 bases at J, leaving 5 bases unmatched. Germline V gene sequence: CDR1 MNHEY, CDR2 SVGAGI. The CDR3 contains 16 residues. CDR3 in amino acids: CASSYYSGVSTGELFF. The CDR3 DNA is TGTGCCAGCAGTTACTATAGCGGGGTCAGCACCGGGGAGCTGTTTTTT.

J is TRBJ1-1 and V is TRBV10-3; no clear D gene. V was pared by 0 bases and J by 7 bases, with 6 bases between. The CDR3 loop spans 12 amino acids. CDR1 ENHRY and CDR2 SYGVKD come from the germline V gene. The chain's CDR3 is CAISESLGEAFF. CDR3 DNA sequence: TGTGCCATCAGTGAGTCCCTGGGTGAAGCTTTCTTT.